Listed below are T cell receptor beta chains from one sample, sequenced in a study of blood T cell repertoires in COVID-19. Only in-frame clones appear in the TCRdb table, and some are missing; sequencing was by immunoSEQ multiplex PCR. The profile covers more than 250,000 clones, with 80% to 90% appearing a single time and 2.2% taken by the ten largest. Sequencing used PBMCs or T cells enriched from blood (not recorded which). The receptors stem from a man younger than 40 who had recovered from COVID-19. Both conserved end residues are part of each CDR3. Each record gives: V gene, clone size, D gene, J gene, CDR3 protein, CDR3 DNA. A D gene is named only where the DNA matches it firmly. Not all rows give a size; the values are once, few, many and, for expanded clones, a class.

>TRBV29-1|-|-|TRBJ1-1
CSVDKGEGTEAFF
TGCAGCGTTGACAAAGGGGAGGGCACTGAAGCTTTCTTT
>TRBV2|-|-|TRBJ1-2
CASSEGPGGYTF
TGTGCCAGCAGTGAAGGACCAGGGGGCTACACCTTC
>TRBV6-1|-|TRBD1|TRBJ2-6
CASSGPEGAPITGANVLTF
TGTGCCAGCAGTGGCCCCGAGGGGGCCCCGATAACTGGGGCCAACGTCCTGACTTTC
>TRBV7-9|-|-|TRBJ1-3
CASSSLDGGSGNTIYF
TGTGCCAGCAGCTCCCTGGATGGAGGCTCTGGAAACACCATATATTTT
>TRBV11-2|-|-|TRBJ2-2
CASSLDTLAGELFF
TGTGCCAGCAGCTTAGATACTCTTGCCGGGGAGCTGTTTTTT
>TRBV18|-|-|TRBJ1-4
CASSPPGGRSEKLFF
TGTGCCAGCTCACCGCCCGGGGGTCGTAGTGAAAAACTGTTTTTT
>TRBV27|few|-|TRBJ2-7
CASSLVSRRAGPYEQYF
TGTGCCAGCAGTTTAGTGTCCCGGCGGGCAGGCCCCTACGAGCAGTACTTC
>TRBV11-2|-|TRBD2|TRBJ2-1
CASSFRTRVNEQFF
TGTGCCAGCAGCTTCAGGACTAGGGTGAATGAGCAGTTCTTC
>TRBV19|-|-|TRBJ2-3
CASKQPGGSGDTQYF
TGTGCCAGTAAACAACCCGGGGGTAGTGGAGATACGCAGTATTTT
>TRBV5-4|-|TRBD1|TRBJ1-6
CASSSDRGLDSPLHF
TGTGCCAGCAGTTCTGACAGGGGGCTTGATTCACCCCTCCACTTT
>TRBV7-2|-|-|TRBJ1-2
CASSYDSRGVGNLYGYTF
TGTGCCAGCAGCTACGATAGCAGGGGAGTTGGAAATTTGTATGGCTACACCTTC
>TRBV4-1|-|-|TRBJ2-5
CASSQDWAPETQYF
TGCGCCAGCAGCCAAGATTGGGCGCCGGAGACCCAGTACTTC
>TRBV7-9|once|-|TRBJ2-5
CASSVLETQYF
TGTGCCAGCAGCGTACTGGAGACCCAGTACTTC
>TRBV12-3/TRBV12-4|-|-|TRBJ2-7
CASSSRQREQYF
TGTGCCAGCAGTTCAAGACAGAGGGAGCAGTACTTC
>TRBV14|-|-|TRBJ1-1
CASSLVSGVSPAFF
TGTGCCAGCAGCCTGGTTTCAGGGGTCTCTCCTGCTTTCTTT
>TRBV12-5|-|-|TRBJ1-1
CASGLALNTEAFF
TGTGCTAGTGGTTTGGCCCTAAACACTGAAGCTTTCTTT
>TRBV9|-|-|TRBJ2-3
CASSVMAGRGTDTQYF
TGTGCCAGCAGCGTAATGGCGGGTAGAGGCACAGATACGCAGTATTTT
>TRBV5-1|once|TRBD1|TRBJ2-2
CASSTTGTGDTGELFF
TGCGCCAGCAGCACCACCGGGACAGGAGACACCGGGGAGCTGTTTTTT
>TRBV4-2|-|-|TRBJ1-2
CASSTKTGQQSGYTF
TGTGCCAGCAGTACCAAGACAGGACAGCAGTCTGGCTACACCTTC
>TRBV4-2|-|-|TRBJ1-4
CASSQDLRGPKSNEKLFF
TGTGCCAGCAGCCAAGACCTCAGGGGCCCCAAATCTAATGAAAAACTGTTTTTT
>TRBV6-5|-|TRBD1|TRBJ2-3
CASTQGAETDTQYF
TGTGCCAGTACCCAGGGGGCGGAGACAGATACGCAGTATTTT
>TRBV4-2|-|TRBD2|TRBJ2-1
CASSPTPAGTSGIESSYNEQFF
TGTGCCAGCAGCCCAACCCCGGCCGGGACTAGCGGGATTGAGAGCTCCTACAATGAGCAGTTCTTC
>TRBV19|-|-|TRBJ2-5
CASSMRLGETQYF
TGTGCCAGTAGTATGAGACTTGGAGAGACCCAGTACTTC
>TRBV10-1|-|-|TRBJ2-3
CASSERGARSDTQYF
TGCGCCAGCAGTGAGCGGGGGGCCCGATCAGATACGCAGTATTTT
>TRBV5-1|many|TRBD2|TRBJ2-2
CASSLDPSGGVGGELFF
TGCGCCAGCAGCTTGGATCCTAGCGGGGGCGTAGGCGGGGAGCTGTTTTTT
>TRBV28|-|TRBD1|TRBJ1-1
CASSLPGQGADTEAFF
TGTGCCAGCAGTTTACCGGGACAGGGGGCTGACACTGAAGCTTTCTTT
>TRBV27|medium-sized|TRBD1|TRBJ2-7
CASSARGTGGYEQYF
TGTGCCAGCAGTGCCCGCGGGACAGGGGGCTACGAGCAGTACTTC
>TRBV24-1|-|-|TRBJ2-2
CATSDRTGHNGELFF
TGTGCCACCAGTGATAGAACAGGGCACAACGGGGAGCTGTTTTTT
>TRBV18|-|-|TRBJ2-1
CASSLLVLGDNEQFF
TGTGCCAGCTCCCTACTAGTCCTCGGCGACAATGAGCAGTTCTTC
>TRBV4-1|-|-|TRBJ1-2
CASSQNKSAGKDPGYTF
TGCGCCAGCAGCCAGAACAAATCGGCGGGTAAGGATCCTGGCTACACCTTC
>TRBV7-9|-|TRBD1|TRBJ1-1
CASSLVPQGAMRAFF
TGTGCCAGCAGCTTAGTTCCACAGGGGGCCATGAGGGCTTTCTTT
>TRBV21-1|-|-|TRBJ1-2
CASSKPRTEPLNSNYGYTF
TGTGCCAGCAGCAAACCGCGGACAGAACCTCTAAATTCTAACTATGGCTACACCTTC
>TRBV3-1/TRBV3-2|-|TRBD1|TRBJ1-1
CASSQSWTGAAFF
TGTGCCAGCAGCCAAAGTTGGACAGGGGCAGCTTTCTTT
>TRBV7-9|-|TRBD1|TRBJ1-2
CASSWTGDYGYTF
TGTGCCAGCAGCTGGACAGGGGACTATGGCTACACCTTC
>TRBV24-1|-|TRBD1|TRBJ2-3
CATSDPTGRRTDTQYF
TGTGCCACCAGTGATCCGACAGGGAGACGGACAGATACGCAGTATTTT
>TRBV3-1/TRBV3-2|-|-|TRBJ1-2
CASSQFNRQPYGYTF
TGTGCCAGCAGCCAATTCAACAGGCAACCGTATGGCTACACCTTC
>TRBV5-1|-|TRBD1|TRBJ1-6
CASSLWTGDNSPLHF
TGCGCCAGCAGCTTGTGGACAGGGGATAATTCACCCCTCCACTTT
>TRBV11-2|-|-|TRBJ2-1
CASGGTNRNEQFF
TGTGCCAGCGGGGGCACAAACAGGAATGAGCAGTTCTTC
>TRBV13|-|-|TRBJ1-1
CASSQALGTEAFF
TGTGCCAGCAGCCAAGCTCTCGGGACTGAAGCTTTCTTT
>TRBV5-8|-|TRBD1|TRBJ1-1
CATSLSGGEAFF
TGTGCCACCAGCTTATCAGGGGGAGAAGCTTTCTTT
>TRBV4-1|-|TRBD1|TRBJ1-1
CASSPDREDTGTEAFF
TGCGCCAGCAGCCCAGACAGGGAGGATACCGGCACTGAAGCTTTCTTT
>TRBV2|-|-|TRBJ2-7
CASTRGAYEQYF
TGTGCCAGCACCCGGGGAGCCTACGAGCAGTACTTC
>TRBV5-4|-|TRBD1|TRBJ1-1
CASSRTGTANTEAFF
TGTGCCAGCAGCCGAACCGGGACAGCGAACACTGAAGCTTTCTTT
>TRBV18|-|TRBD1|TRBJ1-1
CASSPYRGGTEAFF
TGTGCCAGCTCACCCTACAGGGGAGGAACTGAAGCTTTCTTT
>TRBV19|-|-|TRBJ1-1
CASSMGSPEAFF
TGTGCCAGTAGTATGGGGAGCCCTGAAGCTTTCTTT
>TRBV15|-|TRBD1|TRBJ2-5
CATSRGDRGPQETQYF
TGTGCCACCAGCAGAGGGGACAGGGGCCCCCAAGAGACCCAGTACTTC
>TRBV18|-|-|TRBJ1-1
CASSPFNADMNTEAFF
TGTGCCAGCTCACCTTTTAACGCGGACATGAACACTGAAGCTTTCTTT
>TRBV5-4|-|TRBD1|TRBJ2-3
CASSRGTGGTDTQYF
TGTGCCAGCAGCCGCGGGACAGGGGGCACAGATACGCAGTATTTT
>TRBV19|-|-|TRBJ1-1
CASSPLGTEAFF
TGTGCCAGTAGTCCCCTCGGCACTGAAGCTTTCTTT
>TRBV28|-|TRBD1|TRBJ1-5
CASRFTGTGGRQPQHF
TGTGCCAGCAGGTTCACTGGGACAGGGGGCCGGCAGCCCCAGCATTTT
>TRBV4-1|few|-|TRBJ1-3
CASSQDESGNTIYF
TGCGCCAGCAGCCAAGACGAGTCTGGAAACACCATATATTTT
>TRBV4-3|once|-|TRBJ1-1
CASSQALTENTEAFF
TGCGCCAGCAGCCAAGCCCTCACAGAGAACACTGAAGCTTTCTTT
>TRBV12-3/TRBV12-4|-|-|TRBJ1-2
CASQGRGGYTF
TGTGCCAGCCAGGGCAGGGGCGGCTACACCTTC
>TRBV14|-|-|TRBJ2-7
CASSQDWEGDEQYF
TGTGCCAGCAGCCAAGATTGGGAGGGGGACGAGCAGTACTTC
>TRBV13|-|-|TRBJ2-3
CASEFGGVKNTQYF
TGTGCCAGCGAATTCGGCGGGGTTAAGAATACGCAGTATTTT
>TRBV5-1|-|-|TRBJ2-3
CASSSGTDTQYF
TGCGCCAGCAGCTCCGGGACAGATACGCAGTATTTT
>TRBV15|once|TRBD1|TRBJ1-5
CATKADRGIHQPQHF
TGTGCCACAAAAGCGGACAGGGGAATTCATCAGCCCCAGCATTTT